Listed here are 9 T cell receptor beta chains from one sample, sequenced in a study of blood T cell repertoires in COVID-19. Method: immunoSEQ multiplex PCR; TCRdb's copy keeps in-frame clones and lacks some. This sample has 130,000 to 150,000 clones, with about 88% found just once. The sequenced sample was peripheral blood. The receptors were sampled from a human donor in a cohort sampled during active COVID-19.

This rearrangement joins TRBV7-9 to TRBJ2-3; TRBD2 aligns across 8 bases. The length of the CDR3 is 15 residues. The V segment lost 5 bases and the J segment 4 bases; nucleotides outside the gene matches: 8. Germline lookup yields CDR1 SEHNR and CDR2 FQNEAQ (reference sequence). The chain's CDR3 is CASSRIAGIADTQYF. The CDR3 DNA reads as TGTGCCAGCAGCCGGATAGCGGGAATCGCAGATACGCAGTATTTT.

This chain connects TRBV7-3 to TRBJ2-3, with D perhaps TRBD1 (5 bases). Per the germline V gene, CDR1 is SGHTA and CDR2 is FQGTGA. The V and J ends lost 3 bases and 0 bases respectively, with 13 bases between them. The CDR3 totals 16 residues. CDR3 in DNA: TGTGCCAGCAGCTTGGGCCGACAGACTAGCACAGATACGCAGTATTTT. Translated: CASSLGRQTSTDTQYF.

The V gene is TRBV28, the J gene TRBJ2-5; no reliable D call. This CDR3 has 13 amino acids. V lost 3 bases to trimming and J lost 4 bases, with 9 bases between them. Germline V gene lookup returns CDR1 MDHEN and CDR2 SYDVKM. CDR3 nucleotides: TGTGCCAGCAGTTTCACCCCAGGAGAGACCCAGTACTTC. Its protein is CASSFTPGETQYF.

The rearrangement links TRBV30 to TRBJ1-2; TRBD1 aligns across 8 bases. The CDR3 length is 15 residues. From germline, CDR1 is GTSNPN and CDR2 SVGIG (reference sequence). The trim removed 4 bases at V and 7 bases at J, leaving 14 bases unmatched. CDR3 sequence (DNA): TGTGCCTGGAAGGGGTCTGGGCAGGGGGCAATTGGCTACACCTTC. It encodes CAWKGSGQGAIGYTF.

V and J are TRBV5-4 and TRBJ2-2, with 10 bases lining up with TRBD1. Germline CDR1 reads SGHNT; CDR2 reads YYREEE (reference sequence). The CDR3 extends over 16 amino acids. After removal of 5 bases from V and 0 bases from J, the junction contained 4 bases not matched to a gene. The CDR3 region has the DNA TGTGCCAGCAGTTCGGGACAGGGGACGAACACCGGGGAGCTGTTTTTT. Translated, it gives CASSSGQGTNTGELFF. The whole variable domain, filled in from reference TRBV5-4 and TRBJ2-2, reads ETGVTQSPTHLIKTRGQQVTLRCSSQSGHNTVSWYQQALGQGPQFIFQYYREEENGRGNFPPRFSGLQFPNYSSELNVNALELDDSALYLCASSSGQGTNTGELFFGEGSRLTVL.

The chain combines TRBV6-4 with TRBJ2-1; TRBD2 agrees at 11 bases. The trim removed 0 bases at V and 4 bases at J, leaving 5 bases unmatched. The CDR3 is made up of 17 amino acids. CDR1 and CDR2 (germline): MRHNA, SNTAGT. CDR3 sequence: CASSDSHGTSGYNEQFF. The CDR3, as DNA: TGTGCCAGCAGTGACTCGCACGGGACTAGCGGATACAATGAGCAGTTCTTC.

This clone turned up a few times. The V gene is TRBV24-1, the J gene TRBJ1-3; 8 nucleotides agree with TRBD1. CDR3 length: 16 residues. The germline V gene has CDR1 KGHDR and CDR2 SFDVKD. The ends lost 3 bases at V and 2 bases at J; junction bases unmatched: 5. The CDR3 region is CATSDHGDRTGNTIYF. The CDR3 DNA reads TGTGCCACCAGTGATCACGGGGACAGGACTGGAAACACCATATATTTT.

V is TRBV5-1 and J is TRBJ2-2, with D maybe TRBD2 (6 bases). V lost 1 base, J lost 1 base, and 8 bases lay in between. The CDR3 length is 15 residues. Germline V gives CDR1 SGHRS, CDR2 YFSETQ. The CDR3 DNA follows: TGCGCCAGCAGCTTGAGGAGGGGGAACACCGGGGAGCTGTTTTTT. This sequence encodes CASSLRRGNTGELFF.

This CDR3 is CASSLAAGTGELFF. Here the CDR3 DNA reads TGTGCCAGCAGCTTAGCGGCCGGGACCGGGGAGCTGTTTTTT. This chain uses TRBV11-1 with TRBJ2-2; D is undetermined. Germline V gene data show CDR1 as SGHAT and CDR2 as FQDESV (reference sequence). This CDR3 has 14 residues. V gave up 0 bases and J gave up 5 bases, with 7 bases separating them.